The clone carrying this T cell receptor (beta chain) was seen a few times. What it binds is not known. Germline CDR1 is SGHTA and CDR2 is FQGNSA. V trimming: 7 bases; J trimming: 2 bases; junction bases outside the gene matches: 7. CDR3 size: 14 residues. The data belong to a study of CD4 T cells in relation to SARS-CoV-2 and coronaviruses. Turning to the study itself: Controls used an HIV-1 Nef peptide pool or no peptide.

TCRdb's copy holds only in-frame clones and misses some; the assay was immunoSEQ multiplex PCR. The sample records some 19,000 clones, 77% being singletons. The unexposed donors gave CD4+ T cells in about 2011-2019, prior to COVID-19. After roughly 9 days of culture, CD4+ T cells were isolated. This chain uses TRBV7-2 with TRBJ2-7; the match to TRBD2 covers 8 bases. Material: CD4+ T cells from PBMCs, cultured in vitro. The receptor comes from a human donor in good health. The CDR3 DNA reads TGTGCCAGCACCCCGCCGGGGGGGGCCTACGAGCAGTACTTC. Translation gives CASTPPGGAYEQYF.